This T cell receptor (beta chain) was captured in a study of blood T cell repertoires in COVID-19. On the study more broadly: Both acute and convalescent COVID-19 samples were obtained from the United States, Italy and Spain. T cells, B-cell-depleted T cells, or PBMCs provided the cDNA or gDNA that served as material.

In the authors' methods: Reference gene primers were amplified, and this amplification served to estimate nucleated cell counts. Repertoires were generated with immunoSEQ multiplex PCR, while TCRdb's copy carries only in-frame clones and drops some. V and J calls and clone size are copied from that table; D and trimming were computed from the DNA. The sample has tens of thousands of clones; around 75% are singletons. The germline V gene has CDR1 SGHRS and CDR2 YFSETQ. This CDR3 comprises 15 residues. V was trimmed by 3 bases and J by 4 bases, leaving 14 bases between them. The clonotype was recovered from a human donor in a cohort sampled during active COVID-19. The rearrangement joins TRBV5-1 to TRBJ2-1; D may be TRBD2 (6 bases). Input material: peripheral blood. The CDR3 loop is CASSWGDSQYNEQFF. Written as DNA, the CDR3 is TGCGCCAGCAGCTGGGGGGACTCCCAATACAATGAGCAGTTCTTC.